This T cell receptor beta chain stems from a study of T cells in Graves' hyperthyroidism and ophthalmopathy. Overall study: Peripheral blood was secured at the point of initial diagnosis, before any treatment.

J gave up 0 bases and V 1 base, and 14 bases lay outside the gene matches. The germline V gene has CDR1 SEHNR and CDR2 FQNEAQ (reference sequence). CDR3 length equals 19 residues. Authors of the study amplified TCR beta CDR3 regions from RNA transcripts. An initial round of RT-PCR targeting the TCR CDR3 relied on the HTBI primer set. TCRdb ran MiXCR on the multiplex PCR reads and lists one entry per CDR3 protein. Among fewer than 200,000 distinct CDR3 sequences listed, over 8% were seen once. A few counts support this clonotype. Patients having uncontrolled infection, another autoimmune disease, pregnancy or lactation were not included.

Sequenced input: blood. The gene calls are TRBV7-9 and TRBJ2-7; 8 positions agree with TRBD2. The sequence came from a woman under 30 with Graves' hyperthyroidism that later progressed to Graves' ophthalmopathy. The CDR3: CASSLEWGGPAGDSYEQYF. As DNA, the CDR3 is TGTGCCAGCAGCTTAGAATGGGGGGGCCCAGCGGGAGACTCCTACGAGCAGTACTTC. Using reference TRBV7-9 and TRBJ2-7 for the parts outside the CDR3, the full variable domain is DTGVSQNPRHKITKRGQNVTFRCDPISEHNRLYWYRQTLGQGPEFLTYFQNEAQLEKSRLLSDRFSAERPKGSFSTLEIQRTEQGDSAMYLCASSLEWGGPAGDSYEQYFGPGTRLTVT.